A single sample is the source of the 30 T cell receptor beta chains below, sequenced in a study of technical replicates of blood from a few donors. Measured with immunoSEQ multiplex PCR; TCRdb has only the in-frame clones, and not every one. The table records fewer than 85,000 clones, about nine tenths of them present only once. The specimen sequenced was T cells isolated from PBMCs. Receptors originate from a human donor in good health.

This rearrangement joins TRBV7-2 to TRBJ2-7, with a tentative D call TRBD1 (5 bases). V shed 4 bases and J shed 0 bases, with 10 bases lying between them. The CDR3 has 14 amino acids. Germline CDR1 is SGHTA and CDR2 is FQGNSA. This chain's CDR3 is CASSWGRVSYEQYF. The CDR3 DNA sequence: TGTGCCAGCAGCTGGGGCAGAGTCTCCTACGAGCAGTACTTC.

The chain recombines TRBV11-3 with TRBJ2-2, with TRBD1 identical over 9 bases. The CDR3 has 18 residues. Per germline, CDR1 SGHNT and CDR2 YENEEA. V was pared by 2 bases and J by 7 bases, with 14 bases of the junction left unmatched. DNA of the CDR3: TGTGCCAGCAGCTTACGAGGGACAGGGAATCGAGTGGGCGGGGAGCTGTTTTTT. Amino acids: CASSLRGTGNRVGGELFF.

The chain couples TRBV25-1 to TRBJ2-7; 9 bases align to TRBD1. V gave up 6 bases and J gave up 3 bases; unmatched junction bases: 3. Germline-derived CDR1 and CDR2 are MGHDK and SYGVNS. The CDR3 loop spans 13 amino acids. CDR3 in DNA: TGTGCCAGCAGGGGACAGGGATTCTACGAGCAGTACTTC. Translation gives CASRGQGFYEQYF.

The chain joins TRBV30 to TRBJ2-7; 7 bases align to TRBD2. CDR3 length equals 14 residues. The J segment lost 6 bases and the V segment lost 0 bases, leaving 8 bases of the junction unmatched. CDR1 and CDR2 (germline): GTSNPN, SVGIG (reference sequence). CDR3 bases: TGTGCCTGGAGTGTAGGTCGGGAGGTGGGCGAGCAGTACTTC. It is translated as CAWSVGREVGEQYF.

The genes are TRBV2 and TRBJ1-1; D not certain. V shed 6 bases and J shed 2 bases, with 13 bases lying between them. Germline V CDR1 and CDR2: SNHLY, FYNNEI. CDR3 length: 14 amino acids. In DNA form, the CDR3 reads TGTGCCAGCAGGCCCGGACGGACTAACACTGAAGCTTTCTTT. Its protein is CASRPGRTNTEAFF.

The chain is built from TRBV10-3 and TRBJ2-5; D is unclear. Trimming removed 9 bases from V and 2 bases from J, with 10 bases in between. The CDR3 consists of 12 residues. CDR1 is ENHRY, CDR2 SYGVKD, per germline. CDR3 sequence reads: CAISQVQETQYF. CDR3 DNA sequence: TGTGCCATAAGCCAGGTACAAGAGACCCAGTACTTC.

The V gene is TRBV27, the J gene TRBJ1-5, with TRBD1 matching over 9 bases. The CDR3 totals 16 residues. The J segment lost 5 bases and the V segment lost 2 bases, leaving 7 bases of the junction unmatched. The germline CDR1 and CDR2 sequences are MNHEY and SMNVEV (reference sequence). The CDR3 is CASSLMAGQGYQPQHF. The CDR3 bases are TGTGCCAGCAGTTTAATGGCGGGACAGGGTTATCAGCCCCAGCATTTT.

The chain combines TRBV13 with TRBJ2-1; the match to TRBD2 covers 9 bases. This CDR3 spans 14 amino acids. Trimming took 1 base from V and 7 from J; bases not matched to a gene: 2. In germline, CDR1 is PRHDT, CDR2 FYEKMQ (reference sequence). The CDR3 protein is CASSLVAGVNEQFF. The CDR3 nucleotides are TGTGCCAGCAGCTTAGTAGCGGGAGTTAATGAGCAGTTCTTC.

The genes are TRBV30 and TRBJ1-3; a possible D gene is TRBD1 (5 bases). This CDR3 spans 15 amino acids. Germline loops: CDR1 GTSNPN, CDR2 SVGIG (reference sequence). V gave up 0 bases and J gave up 4 bases, with 13 bases separating them. This CDR3 reads CAWSVSRASGNTIYF. The CDR3 DNA sequence: TGTGCCTGGAGTGTATCCAGGGCGTCGGGAAACACCATATATTTT.

The chain combines TRBV18 with TRBJ2-7, with D perhaps matching TRBD2 (6 bases). With 3 bases removed from V and 5 bases from J, the gap between germline ends came to 17 bases. The germline gives CDR1 KGHSH, CDR2 LQKENI. CDR3 size: 15 residues. CDR3 protein: CASSPKGFLADEQYF. The CDR3 DNA sequence: TGTGCCAGCTCACCGAAAGGGTTTTTAGCGGACGAGCAGTACTTC.

J is TRBJ1-2 and V is TRBV7-2; D unclear. Germline CDR1 and CDR2: SGHTA and FQGNSA. CDR3 length: 16 amino acids. Trimming shortened V by 2 bases and J by 2 bases, and 15 bases separated the two germline ends. The CDR3 DNA is TGTGCCAGCAGCTTAAAGAGTGGATTACTAAACTATGGCTACACCTTC. As protein: CASSLKSGLLNYGYTF.

This clone was observed a single time. The gene calls are TRBV6-1 and TRBJ1-5, with no clear D. There are 13 residues in the CDR3. V lost 1 base to trimming and J lost 6 bases, with 7 bases between them. CDR1 and CDR2 from the germline V gene are MNHNS and SASEGT. The CDR3 sequence: CASSEEGSQPQHF. The CDR3, as DNA: TGTGCCAGCAGTGAAGAAGGGAGTCAGCCCCAGCATTTT.

The chain links TRBV27 to TRBJ2-1; 9 bases fit TRBD2. Germline trimming cut 3 bases from V and 5 bases from J; bases unmatched to any gene: 5. This CDR3 spans 15 amino acids. The germline V gene encodes CDR1 MNHEY and CDR2 SMNVEV (reference sequence). The CDR3 is CASSLRLAAHNEQFF. As DNA, the CDR3 is TGTGCCAGCAGTTTGAGACTAGCGGCTCACAATGAGCAGTTCTTC.

This clone appeared a few times. This rearrangement joins TRBV7-2 to TRBJ2-1; D may be TRBD1 (5 bases). Per the germline V gene, CDR1 is SGHTA and CDR2 is FQGNSA. With 6 bases removed from V and 2 bases from J, the gap between germline ends came to 5 bases. The CDR3 length is 12 residues. CDR3 nucleotides: TGTGCCAGCAGGGGGCCCTACAATGAGCAGTTCTTC. Protein product: CASRGPYNEQFF.

The chain joins TRBV6-6 to TRBJ2-5; no clear D. Trimming left V 4 bases short and J 2 bases short, with 17 bases between. This CDR3 is built from 16 residues. Germline V gene data show CDR1 as MNHNY and CDR2 as SVGAGI (reference sequence). In nucleotides, the CDR3 is TGTGCCAGCAGTTTTTCGTCTCGGTACCTTCAAGAGACCCAGTACTTC. It is translated as CASSFSSRYLQETQYF.

The rearrangement links TRBV7-9 to TRBJ1-4, with D tentatively TRBD1 (5 bases). CDR1 SEHNR and CDR2 FQNEAQ come from the germline V gene (reference sequence). CDR3 length equals 14 residues. Trimming shortened V by 3 bases and J by 5 bases, and 10 bases separated the two germline ends. The CDR3 DNA sequence: TGTGCCAGCAGCTTTCAGGGCGTAAATGAAAAACTGTTTTTT. Amino acids: CASSFQGVNEKLFF.

The gene calls are TRBV14 and TRBJ2-7; tentatively, D is TRBD2 (6 bases). V was pared by 0 bases and J by 3 bases, with 18 bases between. Per germline, CDR1 SGHDN and CDR2 FVKESK. The CDR3 has 17 amino acids. This CDR3 reads CASSQDRDQGLLYEQYF. For the CDR3, the DNA is TGTGCCAGCAGCCAAGATCGGGACCAGGGACTTCTCTACGAGCAGTACTTC.

J is TRBJ2-1 and V is TRBV9; the D is unclear. The CDR3 is made up of 12 amino acids. The germline V gene encodes CDR1 SGDLS and CDR2 YYNGEE. The ends were cut back, 4 bases at V and 7 bases at J, with 9 bases in the middle. CDR3: CASSLYGNEQFF. The DNA for the CDR3 is TGTGCCAGCAGCCTCTATGGTAATGAGCAGTTCTTC.

V usage is TRBV30 and J usage is TRBJ2-3, with TRBD2 matching over 13 bases. The ends lost 2 bases at V and 3 bases at J; junction bases unmatched: 8. The CDR3 contains 17 residues. Germline CDR1 GTSNPN, CDR2 SVGIG (reference sequence). CDR3 region: CAWSISMTSGRTDTQYF. In DNA, the CDR3 is TGTGCCTGGAGTATTAGTATGACTAGCGGGAGGACAGATACGCAGTATTTT.

The rearrangement links TRBV11-3 to TRBJ2-7, with unresolved D. Trimming cost V 2 bases and J 1 base, with 9 bases left between them. This CDR3 has 14 amino acids. CDR1 and CDR2 (germline): SGHNT, YENEEA. The CDR3 DNA sequence: TGTGCCAGCAGCTTATCGGAGATGTCCTACGAGCAGTACTTC. Encoded protein: CASSLSEMSYEQYF.

The chain couples TRBV10-3 to TRBJ2-7; perhaps TRBD2 as D (5 bases). The CDR3 contains 16 residues. V was trimmed by 3 bases and J by 0 bases, leaving 15 bases between them. The V gene's germline CDR1 is ENHRY and CDR2 SYGVKD. Here the CDR3 DNA reads TGTGCCATCAGTGACCCCGAAAGGACTCGCTCCTACGAGCAGTACTTC. It translates to CAISDPERTRSYEQYF.

The chain is built from TRBV27 and TRBJ1-1; 9 bases line up with TRBD1. In germline, CDR1 is MNHEY, CDR2 SMNVEV (reference sequence). The V and J ends lost 6 bases and 1 base, in that order; junction bases with no gene match: 15. The CDR3 extends over 18 amino acids. CDR3: CASRLFTGGPLQNTEAFF. CDR3 DNA: TGTGCCAGCAGGCTATTCACAGGGGGCCCACTTCAGAACACTGAAGCTTTCTTT.

V and J are TRBV5-4 and TRBJ2-1; 7 bases fit TRBD2. The CDR3 is 14 residues long. Losses at the gene ends were 7 bases for V and 3 bases for J; bases not matched to a gene: 7. CDR1 and CDR2 from the germline V gene are SGHNT and YYREEE (reference sequence). CDR3 residues: CASCPSGSYNEQFF. The CDR3, as DNA: TGTGCCAGCTGCCCTAGCGGCAGCTACAATGAGCAGTTCTTC. Together with reference TRBV5-4 and TRBJ2-1, the CDR3 gives the full variable domain: ETGVTQSPTHLIKTRGQQVTLRCSSQSGHNTVSWYQQALGQGPQFIFQYYREEENGRGNFPPRFSGLQFPNYSSELNVNALELDDSALYLCASCPSGSYNEQFFGPGTRLTVL.

The V call is TRBV29-1, the J call TRBJ2-7, with D possibly matching TRBD2 (5 bases). The CDR3 spans 14 residues. Germline V lookup: CDR1 SQVTM, CDR2 ANQGSEA. V was clipped by 5 bases and J by 2 bases, with 16 bases between them. The CDR3 DNA is TGCAGCGTTTTAGGGAGACGGCCTCCCTACGAGCAGTACTTC. Its protein is CSVLGRRPPYEQYF.

V usage is TRBV5-1 and J usage is TRBJ1-1; 7 positions agree with TRBD1. Germline V gives CDR1 SGHRS, CDR2 YFSETQ. The CDR3 is 15 residues long. The trim removed 0 bases at V and 4 bases at J, leaving 6 bases unmatched. CDR3 nucleotide sequence: TGCGCCAGCAGCTTGGGTCCCCAGGGGGGCACTGAAGCTTTCTTT. Its translation: CASSLGPQGGTEAFF.

The J gene is TRBJ2-7, the V gene TRBV5-1; TRBD1 aligns across 7 bases. CDR3 length: 14 amino acids. The germline V gene has CDR1 SGHRS and CDR2 YFSETQ. V shed 4 bases and J 4 bases; nucleotides not matched to a gene: 8. The CDR3 coding sequence is TGCGCCAGCAGCACAGACAGGGAAATTTACGAGCAGTACTTC. This gives the protein CASSTDREIYEQYF.

The J gene is TRBJ2-1, the V gene TRBV30; 13 bases align to TRBD2. In germline, CDR1 is GTSNPN, CDR2 SVGIG (reference sequence). CDR3 length equals 15 residues. Unmatched junction bases numbered 4, after V lost 4 bases and J lost 4 bases. CDR3 residues: CAWKELAGGYNEQFF. The CDR3 coding sequence is TGTGCCTGGAAGGAACTAGCGGGAGGGTACAATGAGCAGTTCTTC.

This chain joins TRBV6-1 and TRBJ2-1, with D maybe TRBD1 (6 bases). CDR3 length equals 14 residues. V shed 6 bases and J shed 5 bases, with 14 bases lying between them. Per the germline V gene, CDR1 is MNHNS and CDR2 is SASEGT. The CDR3 sequence is CASRWGEGDNEQFF. CDR3 nucleotide sequence: TGTGCCAGCAGATGGGGTGAGGGGGACAATGAGCAGTTCTTC.

This chain links TRBV6-5 with TRBJ1-4; TRBD1 is a possible D gene (6 bases). The CDR3 runs to 14 residues. Deletions cut 6 bases from V and 10 bases from J, with 18 bases between. The germline V gene encodes CDR1 MNHEY and CDR2 SVGAGI. CDR3 loop: CASSPPGARTKLFF. The CDR3 coding sequence is TGTGCCAGCAGCCCTCCAGGGGCGCGAACAAAACTGTTTTTT.

J is TRBJ1-1 and V is TRBV18, with unresolved D. The CDR3 sequence is 14 residues long. The V end lost 2 bases, the J end lost 1 base, and 8 bases lay between the germline ends. Germline V gene data show CDR1 as KGHSH and CDR2 as LQKENI. The CDR3 sequence is CASSPRQANTEAFF. CDR3 DNA sequence: TGTGCCAGCTCACCAAGGCAGGCGAACACTGAAGCTTTCTTT.